This is a list of T cell receptor beta chains from one sample in a study of T cell responses to AZD1222 COVID-19 vaccine. TCRdb's copy holds only in-frame clones and misses some; the assay was immunoSEQ multiplex PCR. Altogether roughly 100,000 clones are present, around 80% being singletons, with the ten largest covering 5%. The sequencing here drew on peripheral blood, taken on day 0 of AZD1222 vaccination. Receptors originate from an adult in good health. The CDR3 runs from the conserved cysteine through the conserved F or W. A D gene is named only where the DNA matches it firmly. The listing skips clone size in some rows; elsewhere it reads once, few, many or a size class.

j_call,d_call,v_call,clone_size,cdr3_nt,cdr3_aa
TRBJ1-1,TRBD1,TRBV6-1,-,TGTGCCAGCAGTGAAGAGACGACAGGGCACACTGAAGCTTTCTTT,CASSEETTGHTEAFF
TRBJ1-6,-,TRBV5-4,-,TGTGCCAGCAGCTTGTCGGTGGCCAATTCACCCCTCCACTTT,CASSLSVANSPLHF
TRBJ1-1,-,TRBV30,-,TGTGCCTGGATAGGTACGGGGTACGGCTTGGGGAACACTGAAGCTTTCTTT,CAWIGTGYGLGNTEAFF
TRBJ1-1,-,TRBV11-3,-,TGTGCCAGCAGCTTACGGGCAACCCGGAGAGGGACACCTTCGAACACTGAAGCTTTCTTT,CASSLRATRRGTPSNTEAFF
TRBJ2-7,TRBD2,TRBV2,-,TGTGCCAGCAGTGTTCGCGGGGGGGTACACGAGCAGTACTTC,CASSVRGGVHEQYF
TRBJ1-2,TRBD1,TRBV30,-,TGTGCCTGGAGTGATAGGGGGCTTGGGTATGGCTACACCTTC,CAWSDRGLGYGYTF
TRBJ2-1,TRBD2,TRBV7-2,-,TGTGCCAGCAGCTACGGGTACGGGGGGGCCTACAATGAGCAGTTCTTC,CASSYGYGGAYNEQFF
TRBJ1-6,-,TRBV12-5,-,TGTGCTAGTGGTTCACTAAATTCACCCCTCCACTTT,CASGSLNSPLHF
TRBJ2-7,-,TRBV3-1/TRBV3-2,-,TGTGCCAGCAGCCAAGCCACCCGAGGCCTCTACGAGCAGTACTTC,CASSQATRGLYEQYF
TRBJ1-2,TRBD1,TRBV2,-,TGTGCCATCGGACAGGGTTATGGCTACACCTTC,CAIGQGYGYTF
TRBJ2-5,TRBD1,TRBV5-1,-,TGCGCCAGCAGGTCGAGGGGACAGGGAAGTCGTATCCAAGAGACCCAGTACTTC,CASRSRGQGSRIQETQYF
TRBJ1-1,-,TRBV6-5,-,TGTGCCAGCCGGCAGGGCTGGGAAAGAGAAGCTTTCTTT,CASRQGWEREAFF
TRBJ1-6,TRBD1,TRBV27,-,TGTGCCAGCAGTCTTACCAGAGGACAGGGGAGCCCCCTCCACTTT,CASSLTRGQGSPLHF
TRBJ2-5,TRBD2,TRBV10-3,-,TGTGCCATCAGTGAGGCGCTAGCGGGCAAAGAGACCCAGTACTTC,CAISEALAGKETQYF
TRBJ1-3,-,TRBV6-1,few,TGTGCCAGCAGTGAAAAAGGCGAAAACACCATATATTTT,CASSEKGENTIYF
TRBJ1-3,-,TRBV3-1/TRBV3-2,-,TGTGCCAGCAGCCAATCACGGGGCACCCTCTCTGGAAACACCATATATTTT,CASSQSRGTLSGNTIYF
TRBJ2-1,TRBD1,TRBV5-4,few,TGTGCCAGCAGCTTACAGGGGGTCTACAATGAGCAGTTCTTC,CASSLQGVYNEQFF
TRBJ1-2,-,TRBV5-1,once,TGCGCCAGCAGCACGACCCAGGGATCCTATGGCTACACCTTC,CASSTTQGSYGYTF
TRBJ1-2,-,TRBV7-9,-,TGTGCCTGTTACAGGGTTGGTGATGGCTACACCTTC,CACYRVGDGYTF
TRBJ2-2,-,TRBV25-1,few,TGTGCCAGCAGTCCCGCCGGGGAGCTGTTTTTT,CASSPAGELFF
TRBJ1-3,-,TRBV4-3,-,TGCGCCAGCAGCCAATCAACAGGGAGCTCTGGAAACACCATATATTTT,CASSQSTGSSGNTIYF
TRBJ1-1,TRBD1,TRBV25-1,-,TGTGCCAGCAGTGCCCGGGACAGTAGTGGGTGGAAAACTGAAGCTTTCTTT,CASSARDSSGWKTEAFF
TRBJ1-1,-,TRBV2,-,TGTGCCAGCAGTGCACCCTACGGGGGGGGCGCTGAAGCTTTCTTT,CASSAPYGGGAEAFF
TRBJ2-5,-,TRBV7-3,-,TGTGCCAGCAGCTTAAGGGGATCGGAGACCCAGTACTTC,CASSLRGSETQYF
TRBJ1-1,-,TRBV5-1,-,TGCGCCAGCAGAAGGGAGGGGCGCACTGAAGCTTTCTTT,CASRREGRTEAFF
TRBJ2-7,-,TRBV3-1/TRBV3-2,few,TGTGCCAGCAGCCAACCCCAAGGCCTGGAGCAGTACTTC,CASSQPQGLEQYF
TRBJ1-1,-,TRBV7-6,-,TGTGCCAGCAGCCCAGAGGGTAGGGCTTTCTTT,CASSPEGRAFF
TRBJ1-5,-,TRBV20-1,-,TGCAGTGCTAGTTCATCGGTCGGCCAATTCAATCAGCCCCAGCATTTT,CSASSSVGQFNQPQHF
TRBJ2-1,-,TRBV5-1,-,TGCGCCAGCAGTTCTGGGTTATCCAGAGACAATGAGCAGTTCTTC,CASSSGLSRDNEQFF
TRBJ1-1,-,TRBV29-1,once,TGCAGCGTTGTGAGGGGGACTGAAGCTTTCTTT,CSVVRGTEAFF
TRBJ1-5,-,TRBV7-2,-,TGTGCCAGCAGCTTAGTTGTTCATCAGCCCCAGCATTTT,CASSLVVHQPQHF
TRBJ1-2,TRBD1,TRBV4-1,-,TGCGCCAGCAGCCAAGGGACAGGGGGTGGCTACACCTTC,CASSQGTGGGYTF
TRBJ2-5,-,TRBV7-8,-,TGTGCCAGCAGCTTAGATTGGCGGCAAGGGACCCAGTACTTC,CASSLDWRQGTQYF
TRBJ2-5,-,TRBV4-3,-,TGCGCCAGCGGCCGCAAGTTAGGTGCGGAGACCCAGTACTTC,CASGRKLGAETQYF
TRBJ2-6,-,TRBV5-6,-,TGTGCCAGCAGCTTGGGACGCTCTGGGGCCAACGTCCTGACTTTC,CASSLGRSGANVLTF
TRBJ2-1,-,TRBV4-2,-,TGTGCCAGCAGCCAAGCGGGGGGCCTCACTGAGCAGTTCTTC,CASSQAGGLTEQFF
TRBJ1-1,-,TRBV9,-,TGTGCCAGCAGCGTAAATGAGGAGGAAGCTTTCTTT,CASSVNEEEAFF
TRBJ2-7,-,TRBV21-1,-,TGTGCCAGCAGCTCCAGAGGACAGGGTAGATCGTGCGAGCAGTACTTC,CASSSRGQGRSCEQYF
TRBJ1-5,-,TRBV7-9,-,TGTGCCAGCATGAAACCTCGCAATCAGCCCCAGCATTTT,CASMKPRNQPQHF
TRBJ1-2,-,TRBV11-2,-,TGTGCCAGCAGCTTAGGGGACTATCGCTATGGCTACACCTTC,CASSLGDYRYGYTF
TRBJ2-7,TRBD1,TRBV9,-,TGTGCCAGCAGCGAGGGGGCCCTGAGCTCCTACGAGCAGTACTTC,CASSEGALSSYEQYF
TRBJ1-2,TRBD1,TRBV7-9,-,TGTGCCAGCAGCCATGGGACAGGGGGAGGAGGCTATGGCTACACCTTC,CASSHGTGGGGYGYTF
TRBJ2-1,-,TRBV27,-,TGTGCCAGCACCTACTACTTCGGGTCCAATGAGCAGTTCTTC,CASTYYFGSNEQFF
TRBJ2-5,-,TRBV12-5,few,TGTGCTAGTGCCTCGGTACAAGAGACCCAGTACTTC,CASASVQETQYF
TRBJ2-7,TRBD1,TRBV30,-,TGTGCCTGGGGACAGGCCTACGAGCAGTACTTC,CAWGQAYEQYF
TRBJ2-5,-,TRBV9,-,TGTGCCAGCAGCCCCGGCACGAGGGGGGGACAAGAGACCCAGTACTTC,CASSPGTRGGQETQYF
TRBJ1-2,-,TRBV19,-,TGTGCCAGTAGTATTCTATCTAACAGGGAAGGCTACACCTTC,CASSILSNREGYTF
TRBJ2-3,-,TRBV3-1/TRBV3-2,medium-sized,TGTGCCAGCAGCCAGGGCACTCCAGAACTCTTTAGCACAGATACGCAGTATTTT,CASSQGTPELFSTDTQYF
TRBJ2-6,-,TRBV5-8,few,TGTGCCAGCAGCTTACAGATTTTTGCTGGGGCCAACGTCCTGACTTTC,CASSLQIFAGANVLTF
TRBJ1-2,-,TRBV7-6,-,TGTGCCAGCAGCTTGGTATCCAAGGGGCTTGGCTACACCTTC,CASSLVSKGLGYTF
TRBJ1-2,-,TRBV19,-,TGTGCCAGTAGTGCCCCCTCGGGGGGCTACACCTTC,CASSAPSGGYTF
TRBJ2-7,TRBD1,TRBV15,-,TGTGCCACCAGCAGTTTCCCCGGACAGGGCTCCTACGAGCAGTACTTC,CATSSFPGQGSYEQYF
TRBJ2-1,-,TRBV4-1,-,TGCGCCAGCAGCCACCCTATTTCGACCCGCTCCTACAATGAGCAGTTCTTC,CASSHPISTRSYNEQFF
TRBJ2-6,-,TRBV7-9,few,TGTGCCAGCAGCTTAGAGAGCTCTGGGGCCAACGTCCTGACTTTC,CASSLESSGANVLTF
TRBJ2-5,-,TRBV5-5,-,TGTGCCAGCAGCCCCCTTTGGGGGGAAACGGGAGAGACCCAGTACTTC,CASSPLWGETGETQYF
TRBJ1-2,-,TRBV21-1,-,TGTGCCAGCAGCCCGGCTGGGCATGGCTACACCTTC,CASSPAGHGYTF